The rows below give T cell receptor beta chains drawn from one sample of a study of blood T cell repertoires in COVID-19. The method was immunoSEQ multiplex PCR; TCRdb's version includes in-frame clones alone and lacks a portion of them. The top ten hold more than 3.5% of the sample, which has over 150,000 clones, under 85% seen once. Sequencing was carried out using peripheral blood. The receptors here all came from a woman over 75 with acute or convalescent COVID-19. The CDR3 runs from the conserved cysteine through the conserved F or W. D genes are given only for firm matches. Some rows mark clone size as missing; the rest say once, few, many or name a class of expanded clone.

len	abundance	d_gene	v_gene	j_gene	CDR3aa	CDR3nt
18	.	.	TRBV30	TRBJ1-6	CAWNLDNRGFSYNSPLHF	TGTGCCTGGAACCTAGATAATAGGGGTTTCTCCTATAATTCACCCCTCCACTTT
15	.	.	TRBV30	TRBJ1-6	CAWSMGEEINSPLHF	TGTGCCTGGAGTATGGGAGAAGAAATTAATTCACCCCTCCACTTT
18	.	TRBD1	TRBV7-9	TRBJ1-4	CASSYGWTGSPTNEKLFF	TGTGCCAGCAGCTACGGGTGGACAGGGAGTCCAACTAATGAAAAACTGTTTTTT
14	.	.	TRBV4-2	TRBJ2-3	CASSQKLYTDTQYF	TGTGCCAGCAGCCAAAAACTTTACACAGATACGCAGTATTTT
16	once	TRBD1	TRBV7-2	TRBJ2-5	CASSLGDRGVWETQYF	TGTGCCAGCAGCTTGGGAGACAGGGGGGTTTGGGAGACCCAGTACTTC
14	.	.	TRBV6-5	TRBJ2-1	CASRYRDTYNEQFF	TGTGCCAGCAGGTACCGGGACACCTACAATGAGCAGTTCTTC
15	.	TRBD1	TRBV6-1	TRBJ1-1	CASSEGQGPATEAFF	TGTGCCAGCAGTGAAGGACAGGGGCCGGCCACTGAAGCTTTCTTT
13	.	.	TRBV5-1	TRBJ2-7	CASAPQPSYEQYF	TGCGCCAGCGCCCCCCAACCCAGCTACGAGCAGTACTTC
16	few	.	TRBV5-4	TRBJ1-2	CASSLGPPAQGYGYTF	TGTGCCAGCAGCTTAGGGCCGCCTGCCCAGGGATATGGCTACACCTTC
14	few	TRBD1	TRBV25-1	TRBJ1-4	CASKSGDSDEKLFF	TGTGCCAGCAAAAGTGGGGACAGTGATGAAAAACTGTTTTTT
15	.	TRBD1	TRBV5-5	TRBJ2-1	CASSSGTGLGGEQFF	TGTGCCAGCAGCTCCGGGACAGGGCTTGGTGGTGAGCAGTTCTTC
13	.	TRBD2	TRBV29-1	TRBJ2-5	CSVRASGQETQYF	TGCAGCGTTCGTGCTAGCGGCCAAGAGACCCAGTACTTC
15	.	TRBD1	TRBV9	TRBJ1-1	CASSLGTGGDTEAFF	TGTGCCAGCAGTCTCGGGACAGGGGGAGACACTGAAGCTTTCTTT
16	.	TRBD2	TRBV6-6	TRBJ2-7	CASSSTHSGRDYEQYF	TGTGCCAGCAGTTCGACTCATAGCGGGAGAGACTACGAGCAGTACTTC
13	.	.	TRBV12-3/TRBV12-4	TRBJ1-5	CASSLDFGQPQHF	TGTGCCAGCAGTTTAGACTTCGGTCAGCCCCAGCATTTT
14	.	.	TRBV2	TRBJ1-1	CASSLRHPATEAFF	TGTGCCAGCAGTCTCCGACACCCGGCCACTGAAGCTTTCTTT
14	.	TRBD1	TRBV29-1	TRBJ2-2	CSARDRPNTGELFF	TGCAGCGCACGGGACAGACCGAACACCGGGGAGCTGTTTTTT
13	.	.	TRBV5-6	TRBJ1-1	CASSLAVPTEAFF	TGTGCCAGCAGCTTAGCGGTCCCCACTGAAGCTTTCTTT
16	.	.	TRBV30	TRBJ2-1	CAWGVGSGLVHNEQFF	TGTGCCTGGGGGGTCGGGAGCGGTTTGGTCCACAATGAGCAGTTCTTC
13	.	TRBD1	TRBV27	TRBJ1-2	CASSLEGGGGYTF	TGTGCCAGCAGTTTAGAAGGGGGCGGGGGCTACACCTTC
15	once	TRBD2	TRBV7-2	TRBJ2-1	CASSPGLAGPNEQFF	TGTGCCAGCAGCCCGGGACTAGCGGGCCCAAATGAGCAGTTCTTC
14	.	TRBD1	TRBV19	TRBJ1-1	CASSKQGASTEAFF	TGTGCCAGTAGTAAACAGGGGGCTAGCACTGAAGCTTTCTTT
18	.	TRBD1	TRBV5-6	TRBJ2-7	CASSSYRWGQGASYEQYF	TGTGCCAGCAGCTCGTACCGCTGGGGACAGGGGGCGTCTTACGAGCAGTACTTC
13	.	.	TRBV18	TRBJ1-1	CASSPSSPPGAFF	TGTGCCAGCTCACCAAGTTCCCCGCCGGGAGCTTTCTTT
15	.	TRBD2	TRBV2	TRBJ2-3	CASSARRGNTDTQYF	TGTGCCAGCAGCGCACGGCGGGGGAACACAGATACGCAGTATTTT
13	.	.	TRBV7-9	TRBJ1-2	CASSSPGGGGYTF	TGTGCCAGCAGCTCCCCGGGTGGGGGCGGCTACACCTTC
12	once	.	TRBV5-6	TRBJ1-6	CASSLRSSPLHF	TGTGCCAGCAGCTTGCGGAGTTCACCCCTCCACTTT
16	.	TRBD2	TRBV7-2	TRBJ2-7	CASSLDLAGGSDEQYF	TGTGCCAGCAGCTTAGATCTAGCGGGGGGCTCGGACGAGCAGTACTTC
14	.	.	TRBV11-2	TRBJ2-7	CASSFGRNSYEQYF	TGTGCCAGCAGCTTCGGCAGGAACTCCTACGAGCAGTACTTC
15	.	.	TRBV9	TRBJ1-3	CASSGQAFSGNTIYF	TGTGCCAGCAGCGGACAGGCTTTCTCTGGAAACACCATATATTTT